This T cell receptor beta chain is from a study of T cell repertoires in cytomegalovirus infection. Study in general: In public TCR beta signatures, there were indications of both CMV infection and matching HLA type.

TCRdb independently ran MiXCR on the reads; one entry per CDR3 protein. The repertoire has 680,000 or so distinct CDR3 sequences, roughly 35% of them found once; the top ten carry roughly 2.8%. Trimming shortened V by 5 bases and J by 5 bases, and 25 bases separated the two germline ends. The CDR3 runs 17 residues. This clonotype was seen ten or more times. The TCR originated in a human donor in good health (CMV status not recorded). Some clones in this sample may be carry-over from other donors' samples. This rearrangement joins TRBV12-3 or TRBV12-4 to TRBJ2-7, with D possibly being TRBD1 (5 bases). What was sequenced was PBMCs. CDR3 sequence: CASSPSESRRTRDEQYF. CDR3 coding DNA: TGTGCCAGCAGTCCCTCGGAGTCACGACGGACCAGGGACGAGCAGTACTTC.